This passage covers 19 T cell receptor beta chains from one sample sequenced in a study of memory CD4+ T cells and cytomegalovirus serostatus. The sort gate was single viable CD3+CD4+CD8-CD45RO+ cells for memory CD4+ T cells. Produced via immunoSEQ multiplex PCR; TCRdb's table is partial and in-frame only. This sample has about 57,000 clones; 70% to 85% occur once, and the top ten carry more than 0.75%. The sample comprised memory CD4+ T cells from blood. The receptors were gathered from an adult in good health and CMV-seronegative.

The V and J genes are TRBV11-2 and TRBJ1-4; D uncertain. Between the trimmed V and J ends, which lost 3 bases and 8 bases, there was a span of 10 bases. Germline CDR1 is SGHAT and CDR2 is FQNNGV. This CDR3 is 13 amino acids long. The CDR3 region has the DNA TGTGCCAGCAGCTTCGATCAAGGGGAAAAACTGTTTTTT. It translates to CASSFDQGEKLFF.

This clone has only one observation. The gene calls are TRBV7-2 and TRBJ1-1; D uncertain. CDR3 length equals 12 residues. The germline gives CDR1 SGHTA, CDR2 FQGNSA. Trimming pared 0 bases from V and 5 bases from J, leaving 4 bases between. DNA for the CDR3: TGTGCCAGCAGCTTAGCATTTACTGAAGCTTTCTTT. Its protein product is CASSLAFTEAFF.

In DNA, the CDR3 is TGTGCCAGCTCCCCGAGCCAGAATAATGAAAAACTGTTTTTT. This translates into CASSPSQNNEKLFF. The chain is built from TRBV6-5 and TRBJ1-4; D remains unclear. The V and J ends lost 8 bases and 4 bases respectively, with 14 bases between them. CDR1 is MNHEY, CDR2 SVGAGI, per germline. The CDR3 covers 14 residues.

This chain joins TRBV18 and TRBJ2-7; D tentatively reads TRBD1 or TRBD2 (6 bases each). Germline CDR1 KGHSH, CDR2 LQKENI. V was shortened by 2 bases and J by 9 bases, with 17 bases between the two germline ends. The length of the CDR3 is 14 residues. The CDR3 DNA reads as TGTGCCAGCTCACCAGCGAGGGGGGAGAGGGTGCAGTACTTC. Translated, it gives CASSPARGERVQYF.

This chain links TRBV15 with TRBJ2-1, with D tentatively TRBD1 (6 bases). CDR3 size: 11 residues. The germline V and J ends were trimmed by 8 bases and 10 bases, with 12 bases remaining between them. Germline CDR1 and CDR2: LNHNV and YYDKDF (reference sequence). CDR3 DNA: TGTGCCACCTCGCCCGGGACAGAGCAGTTCTTC. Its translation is CATSPGTEQFF.

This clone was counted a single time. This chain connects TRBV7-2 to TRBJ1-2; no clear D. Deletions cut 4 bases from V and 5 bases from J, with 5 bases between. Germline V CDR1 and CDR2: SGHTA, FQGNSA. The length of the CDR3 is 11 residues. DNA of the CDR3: TGTGCCAGCAGCTCTCATTATGGCTACACCTTC. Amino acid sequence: CASSSHYGYTF.

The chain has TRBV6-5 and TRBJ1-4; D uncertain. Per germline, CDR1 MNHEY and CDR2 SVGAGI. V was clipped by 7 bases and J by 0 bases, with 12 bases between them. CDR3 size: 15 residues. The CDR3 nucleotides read TGTGCCAGCAAGAAAGGAGACGCAACTAATGAAAAACTGTTTTTT. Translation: CASKKGDATNEKLFF.

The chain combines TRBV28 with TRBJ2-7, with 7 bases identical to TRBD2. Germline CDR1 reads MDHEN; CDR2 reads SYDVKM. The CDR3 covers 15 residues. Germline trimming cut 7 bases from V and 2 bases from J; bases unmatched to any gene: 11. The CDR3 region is CASNARNRGAYEQYF. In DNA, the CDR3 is TGTGCCAGCAACGCACGGAATCGGGGGGCCTACGAGCAGTACTTC.

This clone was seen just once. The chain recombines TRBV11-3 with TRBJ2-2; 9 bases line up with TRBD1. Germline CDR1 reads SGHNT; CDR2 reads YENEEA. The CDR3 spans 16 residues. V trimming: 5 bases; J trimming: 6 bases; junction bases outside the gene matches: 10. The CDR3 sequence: CASSRRTGVGPGELFF. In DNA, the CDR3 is TGTGCCAGCAGCCGTCGGACAGGGGTCGGTCCCGGGGAGCTGTTTTTT. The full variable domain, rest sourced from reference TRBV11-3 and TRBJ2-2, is EAGVVQSPRYKIIEKKQPVAFWCNPISGHNTLYWYLQNLGQGPELLIRYENEEAVDDSQLPKDRFSAERLKGVDSTLKIQPAELGDSAVYLCASSRRTGVGPGELFFGEGSRLTVL.

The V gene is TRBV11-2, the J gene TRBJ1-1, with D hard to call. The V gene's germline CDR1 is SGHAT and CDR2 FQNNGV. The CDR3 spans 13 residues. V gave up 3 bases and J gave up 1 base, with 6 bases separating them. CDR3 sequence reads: CASSLEENTEAFF. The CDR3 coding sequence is TGTGCCAGCAGCTTGGAAGAGAACACTGAAGCTTTCTTT.

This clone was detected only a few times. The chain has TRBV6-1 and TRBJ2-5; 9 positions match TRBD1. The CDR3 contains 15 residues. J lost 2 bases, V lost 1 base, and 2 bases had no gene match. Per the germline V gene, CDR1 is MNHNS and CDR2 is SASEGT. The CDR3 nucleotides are TGTGCCAGCAGTGAAGGGGACAGGGATCAAGAGACCCAGTACTTC. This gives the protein CASSEGDRDQETQYF.

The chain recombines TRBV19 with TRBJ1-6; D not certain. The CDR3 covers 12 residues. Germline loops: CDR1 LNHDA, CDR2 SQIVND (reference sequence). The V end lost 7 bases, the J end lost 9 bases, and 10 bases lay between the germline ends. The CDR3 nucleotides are TGTGCCAGTAAGACCAGGAGTTCACCCCTCCACTTT. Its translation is CASKTRSSPLHF.

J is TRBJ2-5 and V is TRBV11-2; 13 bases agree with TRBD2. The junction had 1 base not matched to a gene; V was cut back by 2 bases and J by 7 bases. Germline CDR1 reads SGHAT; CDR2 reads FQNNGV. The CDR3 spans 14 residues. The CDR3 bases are TGTGCCAGCAGCTTAACTAGCGGGGGGGTGACCCAGTACTTC. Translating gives CASSLTSGGVTQYF.

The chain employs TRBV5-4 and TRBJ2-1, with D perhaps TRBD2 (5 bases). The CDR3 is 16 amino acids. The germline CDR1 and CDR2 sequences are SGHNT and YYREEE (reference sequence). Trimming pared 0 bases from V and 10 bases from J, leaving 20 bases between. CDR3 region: CASSLVSGLPASEQFF. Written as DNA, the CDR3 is TGTGCCAGCAGCTTGGTGTCCGGACTCCCGGCGAGCGAGCAGTTCTTC. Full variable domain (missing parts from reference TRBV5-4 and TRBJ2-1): ETGVTQSPTHLIKTRGQQVTLRCSSQSGHNTVSWYQQALGQGPQFIFQYYREEENGRGNFPPRFSGLQFPNYSSELNVNALELDDSALYLCASSLVSGLPASEQFFGPGTRLTVL.

CDR3 amino acids: CASRRGNTGELFF. Here the CDR3 DNA reads TGTGCCAGCCGCCGGGGGAACACCGGGGAGCTGTTTTTT. The V call is TRBV5-6, the J call TRBJ2-2; D is perhaps TRBD2 (5 bases). Trimming pared 7 bases from V and 1 base from J, leaving 8 bases between. Germline CDR1 reads SGHDT; CDR2 reads YYEEEE. The CDR3 has 13 amino acids.

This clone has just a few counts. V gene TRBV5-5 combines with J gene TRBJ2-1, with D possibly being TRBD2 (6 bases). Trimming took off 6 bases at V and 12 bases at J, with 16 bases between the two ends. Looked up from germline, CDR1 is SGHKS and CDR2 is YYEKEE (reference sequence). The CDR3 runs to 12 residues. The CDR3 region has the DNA TGTGCCAGCACGGAGGGGAGAAAGGGGCAGTTCTTC. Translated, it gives CASTEGRKGQFF.

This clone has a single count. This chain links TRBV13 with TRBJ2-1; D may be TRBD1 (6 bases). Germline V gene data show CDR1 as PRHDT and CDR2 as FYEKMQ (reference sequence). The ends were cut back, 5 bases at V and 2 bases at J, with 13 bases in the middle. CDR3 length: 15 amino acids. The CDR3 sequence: CASSRNQGTYNEQFF. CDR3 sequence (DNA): TGTGCCAGCAGCCGAAATCAGGGGACCTACAATGAGCAGTTCTTC.

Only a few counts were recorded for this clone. The CDR3 nucleotides read TGCGCCAGCAGCTCACCCCCGAACACTGAAGCTTTCTTT. Translation gives CASSSPPNTEAFF. The rearrangement links TRBV5-1 to TRBJ1-1; D unresolved. Looked up from germline, CDR1 is SGHRS and CDR2 is YFSETQ. Trimming left V 3 bases short and J 1 base short, with 7 bases between. This CDR3 region has 13 residues.

CDR3 protein: CASSESLAGAGNEQFF. CDR3 bases: TGTGCCAGCAGTGAAAGTCTAGCGGGGGCTGGCAATGAGCAGTTCTTC. V usage is TRBV6-1 and J usage is TRBJ2-1; 10 nucleotides match TRBD2. This CDR3 region has 16 residues. V shed 2 bases, J shed 6 bases, and the junction held 7 bases outside the gene matches. Per the germline V gene, CDR1 is MNHNS and CDR2 is SASEGT.